This is a list of T cell receptor beta chains from one sample in a study of metastatic and nonmetastatic thyroid tumors. TCRdb re-called clones from the PCR reads using MiXCR. Of roughly 15,000 clones in the sample, about an eighth were seen once. What was sequenced was blood. The receptors were gathered from a female donor with papillary thyroid cancer or a benign thyroid nodule (not recorded which). Some clones in this sample may be carry-over from other donors' samples. The CDR3 runs from the conserved cysteine through the conserved F or W. A D gene is named only where the DNA matches it firmly. Rows give clone size only sometimes, using once, few, many, or a class for an expanded clone.

V: TRBV2
J: TRBJ2-3
size: many
length: 18
D: TRBD2
CDR3: CASSETQRGGTGSGTQYF
DNA: TGTGCCAGCAGTGAAACCCAGCGGGGGGGCACAGGGTCGGGTACGCAGTATTTT

V: TRBV6-1
J: TRBJ2-4
size: many
length: 16
D: .
CDR3: CASSLDRFLAKNIQYF
DNA: TGTGCCAGCAGCCTTGACAGGTTCCTAGCCAAAAACATTCAGTACTTC

V: TRBV7-9
J: TRBJ2-1
size: many
length: 11
D: .
CDR3: CALGAGNEQFF
DNA: TGTGCCCTTGGAGCTGGCAATGAGCAGTTCTTC

V: TRBV27
J: TRBJ1-6
size: few
length: 17
D: .
CDR3: CASTLFWVRSGNSPLHF
DNA: TGTGCCAGCACCCTTTTTTGGGTAAGATCCGGGAATTCACCCCTCCACTTT

V: TRBV11-2
J: TRBJ1-1
size: many
length: 16
D: .
CDR3: CASSTPGPTGPGVAFF
DNA: TGTGCCAGCAGCACGCCCGGGCCCACAGGGCCGGGTGTAGCTTTCTTT

V: TRBV6-6
J: TRBJ2-7
size: medium-sized
length: 14
D: .
CDR3: CASSYSRDVHEQYF
DNA: TGTGCCAGCAGTTACTCGCGGGACGTCCACGAGCAGTACTTC

V: TRBV6-2/TRBV6-3
J: TRBJ1-1
size: few
length: 15
D: TRBD1
CDR3: CASIPGQGLITEAFF
DNA: TGTGCCAGCATTCCGGGACAGGGGTTGATCACTGAAGCTTTCTTT

V: TRBV18
J: TRBJ2-3
size: many
length: 15
D: TRBD2
CDR3: CASGLASHPGDTQYF
DNA: TGTGCCAGTGGACTAGCCTCACATCCCGGGGATACGCAGTATTTT

V: TRBV19
J: TRBJ2-2
size: few
length: 16
D: TRBD1
CDR3: CASSSLTGVDTGELFF
DNA: TGTGCCAGTAGTTCCCTGACAGGGGTGGACACCGGGGAGCTGTTTTTT

V: TRBV5-4
J: TRBJ2-2
size: many
length: 17
D: .
CDR3: CASSLGGASSKTGELFF
DNA: TGTGCCAGCAGCTTGGGCGGAGCATCTAGTAAGACCGGGGAGCTGTTTTTT

V: TRBV7-8
J: TRBJ2-7
size: medium-sized
length: 16
D: TRBD1
CDR3: CASSTRTGELSYEQYF
DNA: TGTGCCAGCAGCACCCGGACAGGGGAGTTGTCCTACGAGCAGTACTTC

V: TRBV20-1
J: TRBJ2-5
size: many
length: 15
D: .
CDR3: CSATVQGRGQETQYF
DNA: TGCAGTGCTACCGTCCAGGGAAGGGGCCAAGAGACCCAGTACTTC

V: TRBV12-3/TRBV12-4
J: TRBJ1-4
size: many
length: 14
D: TRBD1
CDR3: CASSSRDRGGKLFF
DNA: TGTGCCAGCAGTTCCCGGGACAGGGGCGGAAAACTGTTTTTT

V: TRBV5-1
J: TRBJ2-1
size: .
length: 16
D: TRBD1
CDR3: CASSLTGDRGYNEQFF
DNA: TGCGCCAGCAGCCTTACCGGGGACAGGGGCTACAATGAGCAGTTCTTC

V: TRBV27
J: TRBJ2-7
size: few
length: 15
D: TRBD1
CDR3: CASSSVGTGVYEQYF
DNA: TGTGCCAGCAGTTCGGTGGGGACAGGGGTTTACGAGCAGTACTTC

V: TRBV7-8
J: TRBJ2-5
size: few
length: 12
D: .
CDR3: CASSTLEETQYF
DNA: TGTGCCAGCAGCACCTTGGAAGAGACCCAGTACTTC

V: TRBV7-9
J: TRBJ2-5
size: .
length: 15
D: TRBD2
CDR3: CASSLERDGEETQYF
DNA: TGTGCCAGCAGCTTAGAGCGGGATGGTGAGGAGACCCAGTACTTC

V: TRBV19
J: TRBJ2-1
size: many
length: 14
D: .
CDR3: CASSIGQLSNEQFF
DNA: TGTGCCAGTAGTATCGGCCAGTTGTCCAATGAGCAGTTCTTC

V: TRBV12-3/TRBV12-4
J: TRBJ2-1
size: many
length: 18
D: TRBD1
CDR3: CASSSLDPGQGKFNEQFF
DNA: TGTGCCAGCAGTTCCCTAGACCCGGGACAGGGAAAGTTCAATGAGCAGTTCTTC

V: TRBV5-4
J: TRBJ2-5
size: many
length: 16
D: .
CDR3: CASSASNIGPRETQYF
DNA: TGTGCCAGCAGCGCCAGCAACATAGGCCCTAGGGAGACCCAGTACTTC

V: TRBV12-3/TRBV12-4
J: TRBJ2-5
size: many
length: 12
D: .
CDR3: CASSFGRETQYF
DNA: TGTGCCAGCAGTTTCGGGCGGGAGACCCAGTACTTC

V: TRBV5-4
J: TRBJ2-7
size: many
length: 14
D: .
CDR3: CASSLAGPGGEQYF
DNA: TGTGCCAGCAGCTTGGCGGGTCCCGGGGGCGAGCAGTACTTC

V: TRBV20-1
J: TRBJ1-1
size: many
length: 13
D: .
CDR3: CSARGAGDTEAFF
DNA: TGCAGTGCTAGAGGAGCAGGGGACACTGAAGCTTTCTTT

V: TRBV7-9
J: TRBJ1-3
size: many
length: 14
D: .
CDR3: CASSFAREGNTIYF
DNA: TGTGCCAGCAGCTTCGCCAGGGAAGGAAACACCATATATTTT